Following are 27 T cell receptor beta chains from one sample sequenced in a study of cytomegalovirus exposure and HLA in healthy donors. The PCR made use of 60 Vbeta and 13 Jbeta primers. The assay was immunoSEQ multiplex PCR, and TCRdb's table has in-frame clones only and misses some. The repertoire holds fewer than 150,000 clones, approximately 15% seen once, with 1.9% in the top ten. The material sequenced was PBMCs. The receptors here all came from a woman younger than 35 in good health and CMV-seronegative.

CDR3 protein: CASSLNPTPGQETQYF. The CDR3, as DNA: TGCGCCAGCAGCCTCAATCCTACCCCGGGGCAAGAGACCCAGTACTTC. The chain carries TRBV4-1 and TRBJ2-5; maybe TRBD2 (5 bases). V was trimmed by 4 bases and J by 2 bases, leaving 17 bases between them. The germline gives CDR1 MGHRA, CDR2 YSYEKL. The CDR3 runs to 16 residues.

This clone was observed a handful of times. The chain combines TRBV1 with TRBJ1-2. TRBV1 is reported as a pseudogene. This CDR3 spans 16 amino acids. CDR3 loop: CTSSQWNPGDSHGYTF. The CDR3 DNA sequence: TGCACCAGCAGCCAATGGAACCCGGGGGATAGTCATGGCTACACCTTC.

This chain links TRBV30 with TRBJ1-5; no definite D call. The V gene lost 0 bases and the J gene lost 0 bases, with 6 bases spanning the gap. CDR1 GTSNPN and CDR2 SVGIG come from the germline V gene (reference sequence). The CDR3 has 14 amino acids. The CDR3 loop reads CAWSVLSSNQPQHF. The CDR3 DNA reads TGTGCCTGGAGTGTACTGTCTAGCAATCAGCCCCAGCATTTT.

The chain joins TRBV5-5 to TRBJ1-1, with D uncertain. Trimming took off 1 base at V and 1 base at J, with 11 bases between the two ends. CDR1 and CDR2 (germline): SGHKS, YYEKEE (reference sequence). This CDR3 spans 15 amino acids. CDR3 residues: CASSLRIGENTEAFF. CDR3 DNA sequence: TGTGCCAGCAGCTTGAGGATAGGAGAGAACACTGAAGCTTTCTTT.

This clone was seen a handful of times. The J gene is TRBJ2-2, the V gene TRBV7-3; 9 bases are shared with TRBD1. Trimming at V came to 4 bases and at J to 2 bases, leaving 8 bases not matched to a gene. CDR3 length: 17 amino acids. CDR1 and CDR2 (germline): SGHTA, FQGTGA. CDR3 residues: CASSYLGQGSNTGELFF. Here the CDR3 DNA reads TGTGCCAGCAGCTACCTAGGACAGGGGTCAAACACCGGGGAGCTGTTTTTT.

This chain joins TRBV9 and TRBJ1-2; D may be TRBD1 (5 bases). Between the trimmed V and J ends, which lost 0 bases and 5 bases, there was a span of 11 bases. CDR3 length: 14 amino acids. Germline CDR1 and CDR2: SGDLS and YYNGEE. CDR3 loop: CASSVARQSYGYTF. The CDR3 region has the DNA TGTGCCAGCAGCGTAGCTAGACAGTCTTATGGCTACACCTTC.

In its sample, this clone was seen once. This chain uses TRBV28 with TRBJ2-3; TRBD2 aligns across 7 bases. From germline, CDR1 is MDHEN and CDR2 SYDVKM. This CDR3 has 17 residues. J gave up 0 bases and V 7 bases, and 13 bases lay outside the gene matches. CDR3 residues: CASTILTQRGSTDTQYF. CDR3 nucleotide sequence: TGTGCCAGCACCATTTTAACCCAGCGGGGAAGCACAGATACGCAGTATTTT. Using reference TRBV28 and TRBJ2-3 for the parts outside the CDR3, the full variable domain is DVKVTQSSRYLVKRTGEKVFLECVQDMDHENMFWYRQDPGLGLRLIYFSYDVKMKEKGDIPEGYSVSREKKERFSLILESASTNQTSMYLCASTILTQRGSTDTQYFGPGTRLTVL.

This clone was counted a few times. The genes are TRBV19 and TRBJ1-2, with 7 positions matching TRBD1. CDR1 is LNHDA and CDR2 is SQIVND in the germline V gene (reference sequence). The CDR3 contains 15 residues. V lost 9 bases to trimming and J lost 4 bases; unmatched junction nucleotides: 14. CDR3 region: CASLGTAPMGYGYTF. In nucleotides, the CDR3 is TGTGCCAGCCTGGGGACAGCCCCAATGGGCTATGGCTACACCTTC.

This clone was seen only a few times. The genes are TRBV13 and TRBJ2-1; 7 bases line up with TRBD1. The V and J ends lost 2 bases and 4 bases, in that order; junction bases with no gene match: 5. The CDR3 is 15 residues long. The V gene's germline CDR1 is PRHDT and CDR2 FYEKMQ (reference sequence). The CDR3 region has the DNA TGTGCCAGCAGCTTATTCCTGGACAGGTACAATGAGCAGTTCTTC. It translates to CASSLFLDRYNEQFF.

The chain employs TRBV4-3 and TRBJ1-5, with D hard to call. The CDR3 is made up of 15 amino acids. With 0 bases removed from V and 7 bases from J, the gap between germline ends came to 13 bases. Germline CDR1 LGHNA, CDR2 YSLEER. The CDR3 DNA reads TGCGCCAGCAGCCAAGATGGAGCCCCCGAGCAGCCCCAGCATTTT. Protein product: CASSQDGAPEQPQHF.

The table lists this clone with a few counts. The V call is TRBV5-4, the J call TRBJ2-1, with 10 positions matching TRBD2. In germline, CDR1 is SGHNT, CDR2 YYREEE (reference sequence). This CDR3 is built from 18 residues. V lost 0 bases and J lost 7; bases outside the gene matches: 13. The DNA for the CDR3 is TGTGCCAGCAGCTTGGGCTTGGGGGGAGCGGGGGGGCAAAATGAGCAGTTCTTC. This translates into CASSLGLGGAGGQNEQFF.

V and J are TRBV15 and TRBJ2-3, with D perhaps matching TRBD1 (6 bases). CDR1 and CDR2 (germline): LNHNV, YYDKDF (reference sequence). This CDR3 contains 15 residues. Between the trimmed V and J ends, which lost 3 bases and 3 bases, there was a span of 13 bases. For the CDR3, the DNA is TGTGCCACCAGCAGGGGCTCTACAGGGACAGATACGCAGTATTTT. Protein sequence: CATSRGSTGTDTQYF.

This clone was detected only a few times. The gene calls are TRBV9 and TRBJ2-3, with a tentative D call TRBD2 (7 bases). Trimming removed 5 bases from V and 2 bases from J, with 15 bases in between. The CDR3 sequence is 15 residues long. Germline V CDR1 and CDR2: SGDLS, YYNGEE. This CDR3 is CASSYRAGATDTQYF. The CDR3 bases are TGTGCCAGCAGTTATCGTGCGGGGGCCACAGATACGCAGTATTTT.

The sample holds a few counts of this clone. This chain uses TRBV5-4 with TRBJ2-3, with TRBD1 matching 9 bases. J was trimmed by 4 bases and V by 4 bases; bases with no gene match: 7. The germline CDR1 and CDR2 sequences are SGHNT and YYREEE (reference sequence). This CDR3 region has 15 residues. Written as DNA, the CDR3 is TGTGCCAGCAGCACCACAGGGGGCGGCGCAGATACGCAGTATTTT. Protein product: CASSTTGGGADTQYF.

This clone was observed a handful of times. The chain couples TRBV11-2 to TRBJ2-7; D might be TRBD2 (6 bases). The CDR3 sequence is 15 residues long. The V gene lost 4 bases and the J gene lost 5 bases, with 18 bases spanning the gap. The germline CDR1 and CDR2 sequences are SGHAT and FQNNGV. As DNA, the CDR3 is TGTGCCAGCAGCTCCACCCTCGGGAGCAGTAACGAGCAGTACTTC. Protein product: CASSSTLGSSNEQYF.

The chain is built from TRBV7-3 and TRBJ2-2; D call uncertain. Trimming removed 1 base at V and 3 bases at J, with 6 bases between. This CDR3 has 14 residues. In germline, CDR1 is SGHTA, CDR2 FQGTGA. The CDR3, as DNA: TGTGCCAGCAGCTTAAACTCACACACCGGGGAGCTGTTTTTT. As protein: CASSLNSHTGELFF.

The genes are TRBV28 and TRBJ1-2, with TRBD1 as a possible D gene (5 bases). Trimming cost V 5 bases and J 8 bases, with 24 bases left between them. The CDR3 totals 16 residues. The germline gives CDR1 MDHEN, CDR2 SYDVKM. The CDR3 sequence: CASSTTRGYSGAGYTF. The CDR3 DNA reads as TGTGCCAGCAGTACCACGCGGGGATACAGCGGGGCGGGCTACACCTTC.

This clone was seen a handful of times. The chain recombines TRBV30 with TRBJ1-6; D unclear. Trimming took 1 base from V and 5 from J, leaving 15 bases between them. Germline CDR1 is GTSNPN and CDR2 is SVGIG (reference sequence). The CDR3 consists of 16 residues. The CDR3 here is CAWSAGWTADNSPLHF. For the CDR3, the DNA is TGTGCCTGGAGTGCGGGGTGGACGGCGGATAATTCACCCCTCCACTTT.

This clone occurred a few times. The sample has other DNA sequences that encode this CDR3 too. This chain joins TRBV19 and TRBJ2-1; no firm D call. Trimming shortened V by 3 bases and J by 6 bases, and 9 bases separated the two germline ends. This CDR3 has 13 amino acids. Germline CDR1 reads LNHDA; CDR2 reads SQIVND (reference sequence). The CDR3 DNA follows: TGTGCCAGTAGTATTGGCAGTCTCAATGAGCAGTTCTTC. It encodes CASSIGSLNEQFF.

This chain connects TRBV19 to TRBJ1-5; weak D call: TRBD1 (5 bases). The CDR3 is made up of 13 amino acids. V was clipped by 7 bases and J by 6 bases, with 13 bases between them. Germline V lookup: CDR1 LNHDA, CDR2 SQIVND (reference sequence). The CDR3 spells CASTAGGSQPQHF. The CDR3 DNA reads as TGTGCCAGTACCGCGGGGGGGTCTCAGCCCCAGCATTTT.

The genes are TRBV5-1 and TRBJ2-5; TRBD2 might be the D (5 bases). Trimming took 0 bases from V and 5 from J, leaving 14 bases between them. The CDR3 totals 15 residues. The germline V gene encodes CDR1 SGHRS and CDR2 YFSETQ. CDR3 protein: CASSLGQSGQETQYF. CDR3 nucleotide sequence: TGCGCCAGCAGCTTGGGTCAAAGCGGCCAGGAGACCCAGTACTTC.

This clone was counted once. The CDR3 reads CASSLGRIFTGLNEQFF. The DNA of the CDR3 is TGTGCCAGCAGCTTGGGACGGATCTTTACGGGTCTTAATGAGCAGTTCTTC. The chain has TRBV5-4 and TRBJ2-1, with D unclear. The V and J ends lost 0 bases and 7 bases respectively, with 20 bases between them. Germline V gene sequence: CDR1 SGHNT, CDR2 YYREEE (reference sequence). The CDR3 totals 17 residues.

This clone has more than one count but fewer than ten. The rearrangement uses TRBV27 and TRBJ1-2; 7 positions match TRBD1. Germline V gives CDR1 MNHEY, CDR2 SMNVEV (reference sequence). The CDR3 sequence is 14 residues long. V trimming: 3 bases; J trimming: 3 bases; junction bases outside the gene matches: 4. For the CDR3, the DNA is TGTGCCAGCAGTTTCGCAGGGGGACACTATGGCTACACCTTC. It yields the protein CASSFAGGHYGYTF.

This chain links TRBV27 with TRBJ2-7; unclear D gene. Germline loops: CDR1 MNHEY, CDR2 SMNVEV (reference sequence). V gave up 3 bases and J gave up 3 bases, with 9 bases separating them. This CDR3 has 13 residues. The CDR3 region has the DNA TGTGCCAGCAGTTTGGGTGGGCTCTACGAGCAGTACTTC. Amino acids: CASSLGGLYEQYF.

The J gene is TRBJ1-1, the V gene TRBV15, with D unresolved. Germline loops: CDR1 LNHNV, CDR2 YYDKDF (reference sequence). The length of the CDR3 is 13 residues. The V and J ends lost 2 bases and 7 bases respectively, with 11 bases between them. CDR3 nucleotide sequence: TGTGCCACCAGCAGAATGGGTGACTATGAAGCTTTCTTT. The encoded protein is CATSRMGDYEAFF.

The chain has TRBV6-5 and TRBJ2-7, with a possible D match to TRBD2 (5 bases). The CDR3 sequence is 13 residues long. Trimming took off 10 bases at V and 9 bases at J, with 22 bases between the two ends. CDR1 and CDR2 (germline): MNHEY, SVGAGI. CDR3 residues: CATNPEGYEWQYF. The CDR3 region has the DNA TGTGCCACCAACCCCGAGGGCTACGAGTGGCAGTACTTC.

This clone has more than one count but fewer than ten. The chain employs TRBV2 and TRBJ2-3, with 8 bases matching TRBD2. CDR1 SNHLY and CDR2 FYNNEI come from the germline V gene. The length of the CDR3 is 14 residues. With 5 bases clipped from V and 2 bases from J, the junction kept 3 bases outside the gene matches. The CDR3, as DNA: TGTGCCAGCAGTCGCGGGAGGCTCACAGATACGCAGTATTTT. Residues: CASSRGRLTDTQYF.